This TCR beta chain was captured in a study of blood T cell repertoires in COVID-19. Background on the study: Researchers got acute and convalescent COVID-19 samples from the United States, Italy and Spain. T cells, B-cell-depleted T cells, or PBMCs provided the cDNA or gDNA that served as material.

This clone was picked up one time. Method: immunoSEQ multiplex PCR; TCRdb's copy keeps in-frame clones and lacks some. This sample has 220,000 or so clones, with 90% found just once. CDR3 length: 12 residues. The trim removed 6 bases at V and 4 bases at J, leaving 5 bases unmatched. Germline lookup yields CDR1 SQVTM and CDR2 ANQGSEA. This sequence was found in a man aged 25 to 45 who had been exposed to COVID-19. The chain is built from TRBV29-1 and TRBJ1-2; 7 bases align to TRBD1. The material sequenced was PBMCs or T cells enriched from blood (not recorded which). The CDR3 sequence: CSVATGAYGYTF. The CDR3 nucleotides are TGCAGCGTGGCAACAGGGGCCTATGGCTACACCTTC.